This T cell receptor (beta chain) was retrieved from a study of T cells in Graves' hyperthyroidism and ophthalmopathy. Study context: It was at initial diagnosis, before any treatment, that peripheral blood was collected.

TCR beta CDR3 sequences were amplified from RNA transcripts. The study used the HTBI primer set for a first-round RT-PCR of the TCR CDR3. TCRdb independently ran MiXCR on the multiplex PCR reads; one entry per CDR3 protein. The table has hundreds of thousands of distinct CDR3 sequences, 14% to 15% seen once. This clonotype has more than one count but fewer than ten. This CDR3 is built from 16 residues. Germline CDR1 reads MDHEN; CDR2 reads SYDVKM. The V end was cut by 7 bases, the J end by 3 bases, with 22 bases between. Inclusion characteristics of ophthalmopathy patients comprised a Clinical Activity Score of at least 3, a NOSPECS grade of at least 4, and duration under 3 months. The authors took PBMCs from 9.5 to 10 ml fresh peripheral blood.

Sequenced material: blood. This sequence was found in a woman aged 40 to 50 with Graves' ophthalmopathy. The V and J genes are TRBV28 and TRBJ2-7, with a weak D call TRBD2 (5 bases). This CDR3 is CASNPPLGDPDYEQYF. CDR3 sequence (DNA): TGTGCCAGCAATCCTCCGTTGGGAGACCCGGACTACGAGCAGTACTTC.